Listed here are 30 T cell receptor beta chains from one sample, sequenced in a study of technical replicates of blood from a few donors. Assay used: immunoSEQ multiplex PCR; TCRdb lists only in-frame clones, some missing. Altogether 80,000 to 95,000 clones are present, 94% being singletons, with the ten largest covering over 0.25%. Material: T cells isolated from PBMCs. All receptors derive from a human donor in good health.

V and J are TRBV5-4 and TRBJ1-1; D possibly corresponds to TRBD1 (5 bases). This CDR3 is built from 19 residues. From germline, CDR1 is SGHNT and CDR2 YYREEE (reference sequence). Between the trimmed V and J ends, which lost 1 base and 4 bases, there was a span of 26 bases. Here the CDR3 DNA reads TGTGCCAGCAGCTTGAATTGGGCAGGGCGATACCCAGCTCCCACTGAAGCTTTCTTT. Its translation: CASSLNWAGRYPAPTEAFF. Based on the CDR3 plus reference TRBV5-4 and TRBJ1-1, the full variable domain is ETGVTQSPTHLIKTRGQQVTLRCSSQSGHNTVSWYQQALGQGPQFIFQYYREEENGRGNFPPRFSGLQFPNYSSELNVNALELDDSALYLCASSLNWAGRYPAPTEAFFGQGTRLTVV.

The chain links TRBV27 to TRBJ2-7, with TRBD1 matching 9 bases. CDR1 MNHEY and CDR2 SMNVEV come from the germline V gene (reference sequence). The CDR3 runs to 14 residues. Germline trimming cut 7 bases from V and 6 bases from J; bases unmatched to any gene: 10. In DNA, the CDR3 is TGTGCCAGCATTAAAACCGGGACAGGGTCCGAGCAGTACTTC. Residues: CASIKTGTGSEQYF.

The chain has TRBV7-9 and TRBJ2-5, with TRBD2 as a possible D gene (6 bases). V was shortened by 1 base and J by 2 bases, with 11 bases between the two germline ends. The CDR3 contains 15 residues. Germline V gene sequence: CDR1 SEHNR, CDR2 FQNEAQ (reference sequence). The CDR3 DNA reads TGTGCCAGCAGCTTAGGGGGGGTCGGTCAAGAGACCCAGTACTTC. This codes for CASSLGGVGQETQYF.

The gene calls are TRBV7-2 and TRBJ2-1; 13 nucleotides agree with TRBD2. CDR3 length: 14 amino acids. Trimming at V came to 5 bases and at J to 9 bases, leaving 4 bases not matched to a gene. CDR1 SGHTA and CDR2 FQGNSA come from the germline V gene. For the CDR3, the DNA is TGTGCCAGCAGCCCGGGACTAGCGGGGCGTGAGCAGTTCTTC. This codes for CASSPGLAGREQFF.

The chain has TRBV5-1 and TRBJ1-2; D unclear. Germline assignment: CDR1 SGHRS and CDR2 YFSETQ. V was shortened by 0 bases and J by 4 bases, with 10 bases between the two germline ends. This CDR3 has 14 amino acids. As DNA, the CDR3 is TGCGCCAGCAGCTTGGACATCGTGTCCTATGGCTACACCTTC. It specifies CASSLDIVSYGYTF.

The chain recombines TRBV25-1 with TRBJ2-7; TRBD2 agrees at 13 bases. The CDR3 is made up of 16 amino acids. The junction had 6 bases not matched to a gene; V was cut back by 4 bases and J by 3 bases. The germline CDR1 and CDR2 sequences are MGHDK and SYGVNS. In nucleotides, the CDR3 is TGTGCCAGCAGTGGCCCGGGACTAGCGGGAATCTACGAGCAGTACTTC. Translated, it gives CASSGPGLAGIYEQYF.

The chain employs TRBV30 and TRBJ1-2; D might be TRBD1 (6 bases). Germline V gene sequence: CDR1 GTSNPN, CDR2 SVGIG (reference sequence). Trimming removed 0 bases from V and 8 bases from J, with 13 bases in between. The CDR3 sequence is 13 residues long. The CDR3 here is CAWSVGAVTGYTF. In nucleotides, the CDR3 is TGTGCCTGGAGTGTGGGGGCGGTTACGGGCTACACCTTC.

The chain joins TRBV6-6 to TRBJ1-1, with TRBD1 as a possible D gene (5 bases). CDR1 MNHNY and CDR2 SVGAGI come from the germline V gene (reference sequence). V lost 4 bases to trimming and J lost 1 base, with 13 bases between them. The CDR3 has 15 residues. CDR3 nucleotides: TGTGCCAGCAGTTCTGGGGCCGGAGAGAACACTGAAGCTTTCTTT. Its translation: CASSSGAGENTEAFF.

The rearrangement links TRBV19 to TRBJ2-7, with a tentative D call TRBD1 (6 bases). This CDR3 has 16 residues. Germline V gene data show CDR1 as LNHDA and CDR2 as SQIVND (reference sequence). Trimming removed 4 bases at V and 4 bases at J, with 20 bases between. This CDR3 is CASSKQVKGEKYEQYF. DNA of the CDR3: TGTGCCAGTAGTAAACAAGTAAAGGGGGAGAAGTACGAGCAGTACTTC.

This rearrangement joins TRBV11-2 to TRBJ2-3; tentative D call: TRBD2 (6 bases). The CDR3 totals 13 residues. Germline lookup yields CDR1 SGHAT and CDR2 FQNNGV. The CDR3 sequence is CAERSGGTDTQYF. For the CDR3, the DNA is TGTGCAGAGAGGTCGGGGGGCACAGATACGCAGTATTTT.

This chain joins TRBV10-2 and TRBJ2-2; TRBD2 is a possible D gene (6 bases). CDR3 length equals 17 residues. In germline, CDR1 is WSHSY, CDR2 SAAADI. Trimming cost V 3 bases and J 3 bases, with 17 bases left between them. In DNA form, the CDR3 reads TGCGCCAGCAGTGATTGGCTGACGGGAGCGGACACCGGGGAGCTGTTTTTT. It encodes CASSDWLTGADTGELFF.

V is TRBV4-1 and J is TRBJ2-1; 8 bases map to TRBD1. CDR3 size: 16 residues. The germline V gene has CDR1 MGHRA and CDR2 YSYEKL. The ends lost 2 bases at V and 4 bases at J; junction bases unmatched: 7. The CDR3 protein is CASSQPDREVYNEQFF. CDR3 DNA sequence: TGCGCCAGCAGCCAACCGGACAGGGAAGTATACAATGAGCAGTTCTTC.

The CDR3 protein is CASRTSGPYNEQFF. The CDR3 coding sequence is TGTGCCAGCAGAACGAGCGGTCCTTACAATGAGCAGTTCTTC. The gene calls are TRBV6-5 and TRBJ2-1, with D perhaps TRBD2 (5 bases). CDR1 is MNHEY and CDR2 is SVGAGI in the germline V gene. CDR3 length equals 14 residues. V lost 6 bases, J lost 4 bases, and 13 bases lay in between.

As DNA, the CDR3 is TGTGCCAGCAGCTCCCCCAGCGGCGATACCTACGAGCAGTACTTC. It specifies CASSSPSGDTYEQYF. This chain connects TRBV5-4 to TRBJ2-7, with D possibly matching TRBD2 (5 bases). Trimming cost V 3 bases and J 2 bases, with 15 bases left between them. The CDR3 covers 15 residues. Per the germline V gene, CDR1 is SGHNT and CDR2 is YYREEE (reference sequence).

This clone was counted a single time. The chain combines TRBV6-1 with TRBJ1-2; 7 nucleotides align to TRBD1. Germline lookup yields CDR1 MNHNS and CDR2 SASEGT. V was clipped by 6 bases and J by 8 bases; unmatched bases: 15. This CDR3 has 15 residues. CDR3 sequence (DNA): TGTGCCAGCAGGGAAATTAGACAGGGTAGTCGAGGCTACACCTTC. Protein product: CASREIRQGSRGYTF.

The chain joins TRBV6-6 to TRBJ2-2, with TRBD2 as a possible D gene (5 bases). Looked up from germline, CDR1 is MNHNY and CDR2 is SVGAGI (reference sequence). V lost 0 bases, J lost 3 bases, and 11 bases lay in between. This CDR3 is built from 16 residues. For the CDR3, the DNA is TGTGCCAGCAGTTACTCCACAATCGGGGACACCGGGGAGCTGTTTTTT. Residues: CASSYSTIGDTGELFF.

This clone was recorded once. This chain joins TRBV19 and TRBJ2-7, with 11 bases that match TRBD1. V shed 9 bases and J 4 bases; nucleotides not matched to a gene: 11. This CDR3 has 15 residues. Looked up from germline, CDR1 is LNHDA and CDR2 is SQIVND (reference sequence). The CDR3 region is CASQLSGTGGYEQYF. The CDR3 DNA sequence: TGTGCCAGCCAACTTTCTGGGACAGGGGGATACGAGCAGTACTTC.

The CDR3 reads CASSLHPGHPKETQYF. CDR3 bases: TGTGCCAGCAGCTTACACCCGGGACACCCTAAAGAGACCCAGTACTTC. The chain employs TRBV11-2 and TRBJ2-5; the D gene is possibly TRBD1 (6 bases). The germline V gene encodes CDR1 SGHAT and CDR2 FQNNGV. This CDR3 is built from 16 residues. The V and J ends lost 2 bases and 3 bases respectively, with 16 bases between them.

The chain is built from TRBV6-5 and TRBJ1-3; 10 nucleotides line up with TRBD1. The V segment lost 5 bases and the J segment 4 bases; nucleotides outside the gene matches: 2. Germline-derived CDR1 and CDR2 are MNHEY and SVGAGI. CDR3 length equals 14 residues. The DNA of the CDR3 is TGTGCCAGCAGTCGGGACAGGGGAGGAAACACCATATATTTT. Translated, it gives CASSRDRGGNTIYF.

This clone was observed a single time. The gene calls are TRBV27 and TRBJ1-2, with D perhaps matching TRBD1 (5 bases). CDR3 length: 15 amino acids. The germline V and J ends were trimmed by 3 bases and 3 bases, with 14 bases remaining between them. Germline CDR1 reads MNHEY; CDR2 reads SMNVEV (reference sequence). CDR3 residues: CASSFSGGRDYGYTF. The CDR3, as DNA: TGTGCCAGCAGTTTTAGCGGGGGGAGAGACTATGGCTACACCTTC.

The rearrangement uses TRBV28 and TRBJ2-7; 7 positions match TRBD1. The CDR3 has 14 amino acids. V lost 7 bases to trimming and J lost 0 bases; unmatched junction nucleotides: 6. Germline lookup yields CDR1 MDHEN and CDR2 SYDVKM. The CDR3 DNA follows: TGTGCCAGCACCCAGGGGGACAACTCCTACGAGCAGTACTTC. It translates to CASTQGDNSYEQYF.

In this sample, this clone turned up once. This sequence joins TRBV15 and TRBJ2-5, with 7 bases aligning to TRBD1. The CDR3 spans 15 residues. CDR1 LNHNV and CDR2 YYDKDF come from the germline V gene (reference sequence). V dropped 0 bases and J dropped 0; count of bases not matched to a gene: 1. For the CDR3, the DNA is TGTGCCACCAGCAGAGAGGGACAGTACCAAGAGACCCAGTACTTC. Translation: CATSREGQYQETQYF. Supplemented by reference TRBV15 and TRBJ2-5, the full variable domain reads DAMVIQNPRYQVTQFGKPVTLSCSQTLNHNVMYWYQQKSSQAPKLLFHYYDKDFNNEADTPDNFQSRRPNTSFCFLDIRSPGLGDTAMYLCATSREGQYQETQYFGPGTRLLVL.

The chain uses TRBV5-1 and TRBJ2-5; 9 bases map to TRBD2. The CDR3 sequence is 15 residues long. After removal of 4 bases from V and 2 bases from J, the junction contained 6 bases not matched to a gene. From germline, CDR1 is SGHRS and CDR2 YFSETQ. In DNA form, the CDR3 reads TGCGCCAGCAGCCCGGGGCGGGGGGGTCAAGAGACCCAGTACTTC. Residues: CASSPGRGGQETQYF.

The CDR3 nucleotides are TGTGCCAGCAGTCCCAGGGAGGGGGACGATCAGCCCCAGCATTTT. It is translated as CASSPREGDDQPQHF. The chain couples TRBV6-1 to TRBJ1-5; tentative D call: TRBD1 (6 bases). V was pared by 5 bases and J by 5 bases, with 16 bases between. In germline, CDR1 is MNHNS, CDR2 SASEGT. This CDR3 has 15 residues.

This chain links TRBV5-1 with TRBJ1-5; 7 nucleotides line up with TRBD1. CDR1 and CDR2 from the germline V gene are SGHRS and YFSETQ. The V gene end was trimmed by 0 bases and the J gene end by 7 bases; junction bases not matched to a gene: 4. The CDR3 has 14 residues. CDR3 bases: TGCGCCAGCAGCTTGGACAGGGGTGGCCAGCCCCAGCATTTT. This encodes CASSLDRGGQPQHF.

The chain couples TRBV7-8 to TRBJ2-5; perhaps TRBD2 as D (5 bases). The CDR3 length is 13 residues. Germline-derived CDR1 and CDR2 are SGHVS and FQNEAQ. Trimming took off 7 bases at V and 4 bases at J, with 13 bases between the two ends. The CDR3 sequence: CASKPRGLETQYF. In DNA, the CDR3 is TGTGCCAGCAAACCTCGAGGGTTAGAGACCCAGTACTTC.

This clone appeared many times. V and J are TRBV5-4 and TRBJ1-2, with a possible D match to TRBD1 (6 bases). The germline V gene encodes CDR1 SGHNT and CDR2 YYREEE (reference sequence). V dropped 0 bases and J dropped 7 bases, with 16 bases sitting between them. This CDR3 contains 15 residues. The CDR3 bases are TGTGCCAGCAGCTTGGCGCAGACAGGACCAGGTGGCTACACCTTC. Translated: CASSLAQTGPGGYTF.

This chain connects TRBV5-1 to TRBJ2-5; 12 bases agree with TRBD1. CDR1 is SGHRS and CDR2 is YFSETQ in the germline V gene. This CDR3 region has 16 residues. Trimming at V came to 0 bases and at J to 4 bases, leaving 4 bases not matched to a gene. The CDR3 DNA follows: TGCGCCAGCAGCTTGGCTGGGACAGGGGGCAGAGAGACCCAGTACTTC. Translating it yields CASSLAGTGGRETQYF.

Details on this clone: The sample carries other DNA sequences with the same CDR3. The genes are TRBV6-1 and TRBJ2-7; 12 positions match TRBD2. V was clipped by 4 bases and J by 3 bases; unmatched bases: 1. CDR3 length: 14 amino acids. CDR1 is MNHNS, CDR2 SASEGT, per germline. CDR3 sequence reads: CASSGLAGDYEQYF. CDR3 bases: TGTGCCAGCAGTGGACTAGCGGGGGACTACGAGCAGTACTTC.

This CDR3 is CASSSIPGLAGGLNTDTQYF. CDR3 nucleotide sequence: TGCGCCAGCAGCTCTATCCCGGGACTAGCGGGGGGGCTGAACACAGATACGCAGTATTTT. The chain recombines TRBV10-1 with TRBJ2-3, with 16 nucleotides matching TRBD2. V shed 6 bases, J shed 2 bases, and the junction held 14 bases outside the gene matches. The CDR3 extends over 20 amino acids. Germline V gives CDR1 WNHNN, CDR2 SYGVQD (reference sequence).